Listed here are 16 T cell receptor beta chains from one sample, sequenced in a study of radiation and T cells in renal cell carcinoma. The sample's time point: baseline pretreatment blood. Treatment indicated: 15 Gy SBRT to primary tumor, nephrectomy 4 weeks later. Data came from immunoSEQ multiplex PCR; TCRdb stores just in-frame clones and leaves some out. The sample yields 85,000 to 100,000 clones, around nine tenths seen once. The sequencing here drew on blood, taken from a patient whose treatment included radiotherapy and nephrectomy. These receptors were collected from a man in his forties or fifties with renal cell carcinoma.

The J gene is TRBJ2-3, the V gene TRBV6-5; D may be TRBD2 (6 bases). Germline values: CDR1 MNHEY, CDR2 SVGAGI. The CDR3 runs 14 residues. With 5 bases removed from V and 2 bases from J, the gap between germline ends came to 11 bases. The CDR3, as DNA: TGTGCCAGCAGTCAGGACTATCTCACAGATACGCAGTATTTT. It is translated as CASSQDYLTDTQYF.

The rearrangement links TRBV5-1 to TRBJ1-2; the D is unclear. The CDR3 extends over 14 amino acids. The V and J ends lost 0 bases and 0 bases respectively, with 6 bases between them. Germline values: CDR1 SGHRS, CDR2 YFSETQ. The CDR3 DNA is TGCGCCAGCAGCTTGGTGGTCTCTAACTATGGCTACACCTTC. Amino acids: CASSLVVSNYGYTF.

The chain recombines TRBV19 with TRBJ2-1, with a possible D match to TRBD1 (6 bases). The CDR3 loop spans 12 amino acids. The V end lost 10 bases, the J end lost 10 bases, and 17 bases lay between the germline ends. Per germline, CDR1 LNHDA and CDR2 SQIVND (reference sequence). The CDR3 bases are TGTGCCACCCAAGGGGGTCGCCCCGAGCAGTTCTTC. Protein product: CATQGGRPEQFF. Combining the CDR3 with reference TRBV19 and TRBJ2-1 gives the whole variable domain DGGITQSPKYLFRKEGQNVTLSCEQNLNHDAMYWYRQDPGQGLRLIYYSQIVNDFQKGDIAEGYSVSREKKESFPLTVTSAQKNPTAFYLCATQGGRPEQFFGPGTRLTVL.

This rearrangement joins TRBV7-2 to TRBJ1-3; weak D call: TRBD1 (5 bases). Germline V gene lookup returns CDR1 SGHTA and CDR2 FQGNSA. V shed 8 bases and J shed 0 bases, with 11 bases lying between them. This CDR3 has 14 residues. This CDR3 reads CASGTLSSGNTIYF. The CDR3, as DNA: TGTGCCAGCGGGACGCTTAGCTCTGGAAACACCATATATTTT.

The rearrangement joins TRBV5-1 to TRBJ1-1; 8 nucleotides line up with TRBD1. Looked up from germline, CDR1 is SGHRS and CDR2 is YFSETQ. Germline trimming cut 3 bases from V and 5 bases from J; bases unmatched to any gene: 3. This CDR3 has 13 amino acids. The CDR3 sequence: CASSYRQGTEAFF. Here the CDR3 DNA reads TGCGCCAGCAGCTACCGACAGGGGACTGAAGCTTTCTTT.

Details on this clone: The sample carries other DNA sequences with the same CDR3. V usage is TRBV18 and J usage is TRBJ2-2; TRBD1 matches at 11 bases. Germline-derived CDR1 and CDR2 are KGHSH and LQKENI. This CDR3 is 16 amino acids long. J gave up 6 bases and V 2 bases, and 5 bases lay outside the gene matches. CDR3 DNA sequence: TGTGCCAGCTCACCAAGGACAGGGGGCGAATCCGGGGAGCTGTTTTTT. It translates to CASSPRTGGESGELFF. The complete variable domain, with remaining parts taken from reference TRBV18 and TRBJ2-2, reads NAGVMQNPRHLVRRRGQEARLRCSPMKGHSHVYWYRQLPEEGLKFMVYLQKENIIDESGMPKERFSAEFPKEGPSILRIQQVVRGDSAAYFCASSPRTGGESGELFFGEGSRLTVL.

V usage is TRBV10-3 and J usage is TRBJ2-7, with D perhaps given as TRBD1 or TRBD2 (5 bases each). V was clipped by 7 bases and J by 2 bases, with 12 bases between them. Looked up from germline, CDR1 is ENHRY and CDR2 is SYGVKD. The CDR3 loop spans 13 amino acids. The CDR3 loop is CAIIRDGTYEQYF. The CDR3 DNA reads TGTGCCATCATCCGGGACGGTACCTACGAGCAGTACTTC.

The CDR3 sequence is CSVERGTSGGAWETQYF. CDR3 nucleotide sequence: TGCAGCGTTGAACGCGGGACTAGCGGGGGGGCCTGGGAGACCCAGTACTTC. J is TRBJ2-5 and V is TRBV29-1, with 16 bases that match TRBD2. Trimming cost V 2 bases and J 5 bases; bases outside gene matches: 8. The CDR3 consists of 17 residues. In germline, CDR1 is SQVTM, CDR2 ANQGSEA.

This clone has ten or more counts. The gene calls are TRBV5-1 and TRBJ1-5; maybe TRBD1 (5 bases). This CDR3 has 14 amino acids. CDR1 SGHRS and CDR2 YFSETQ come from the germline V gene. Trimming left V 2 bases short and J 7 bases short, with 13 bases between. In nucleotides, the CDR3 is TGCGCCAGCAGCTTCGAAGGAGGGACGCAGCCCCAGCATTTT. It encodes CASSFEGGTQPQHF.

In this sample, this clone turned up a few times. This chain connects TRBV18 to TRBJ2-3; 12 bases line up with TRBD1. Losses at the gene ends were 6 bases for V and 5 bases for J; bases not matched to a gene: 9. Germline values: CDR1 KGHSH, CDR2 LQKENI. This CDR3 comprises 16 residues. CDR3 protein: CASSAGTGGSVDTQYF. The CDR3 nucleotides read TGTGCCAGCTCGGCCGGGACAGGGGGCTCCGTAGATACGCAGTATTTT.

As DNA, the CDR3 is TGTGCCAGCAGTTCAACCGGGGAGAAGGCCGGGGAGCTGTTTTTT. It codes for CASSSTGEKAGELFF. V is TRBV9 and J is TRBJ2-2; D might be TRBD2 (5 bases). V was shortened by 5 bases and J by 6 bases, with 17 bases between the two germline ends. Germline loops: CDR1 SGDLS, CDR2 YYNGEE. This CDR3 is 15 amino acids long.

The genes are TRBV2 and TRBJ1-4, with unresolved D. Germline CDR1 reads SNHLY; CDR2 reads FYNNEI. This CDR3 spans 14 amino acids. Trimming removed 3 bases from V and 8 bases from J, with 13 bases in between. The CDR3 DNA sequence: TGTGCCAGCAGTGACCAGGAGGAGGGCGAAAAACTGTTTTTT. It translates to CASSDQEEGEKLFF.

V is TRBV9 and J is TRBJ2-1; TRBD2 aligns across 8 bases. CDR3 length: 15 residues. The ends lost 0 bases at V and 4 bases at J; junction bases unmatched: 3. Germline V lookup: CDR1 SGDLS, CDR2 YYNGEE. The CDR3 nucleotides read TGTGCCAGCAGCGTAGTAAGCGGGAGTTACAATGAGCAGTTCTTC. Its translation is CASSVVSGSYNEQFF.

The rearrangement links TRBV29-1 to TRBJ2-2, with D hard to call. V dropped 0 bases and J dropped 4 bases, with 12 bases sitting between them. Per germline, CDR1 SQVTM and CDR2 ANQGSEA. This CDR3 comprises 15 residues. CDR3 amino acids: CSVEDPELGTGELFF. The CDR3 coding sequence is TGCAGCGTTGAAGACCCCGAGTTAGGCACCGGGGAGCTGTTTTTT.

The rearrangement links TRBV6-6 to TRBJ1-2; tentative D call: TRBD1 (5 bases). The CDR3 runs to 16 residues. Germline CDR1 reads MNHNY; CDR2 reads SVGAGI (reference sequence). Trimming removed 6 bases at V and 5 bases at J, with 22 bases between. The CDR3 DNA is TGTGCCAGCAGAGACCCCGGTTTGGCAGGGAGGTATGGCTACACCTTC. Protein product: CASRDPGLAGRYGYTF.

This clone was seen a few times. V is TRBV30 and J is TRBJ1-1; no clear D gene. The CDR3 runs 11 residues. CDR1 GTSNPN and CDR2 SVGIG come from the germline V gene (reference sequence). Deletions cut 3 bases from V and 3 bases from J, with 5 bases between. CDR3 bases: TGTGCCTGGAGCATTGACACTGAAGCTTTCTTT. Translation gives CAWSIDTEAFF.